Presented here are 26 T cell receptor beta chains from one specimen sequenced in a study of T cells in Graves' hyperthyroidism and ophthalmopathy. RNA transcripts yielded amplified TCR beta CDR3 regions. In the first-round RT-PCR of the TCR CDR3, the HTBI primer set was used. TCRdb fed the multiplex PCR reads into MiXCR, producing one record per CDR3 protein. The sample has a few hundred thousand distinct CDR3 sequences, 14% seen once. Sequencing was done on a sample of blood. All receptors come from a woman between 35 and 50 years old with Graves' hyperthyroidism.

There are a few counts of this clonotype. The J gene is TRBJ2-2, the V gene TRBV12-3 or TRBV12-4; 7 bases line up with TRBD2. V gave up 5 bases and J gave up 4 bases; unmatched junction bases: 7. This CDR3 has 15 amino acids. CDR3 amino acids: CASSEGGRGTGELFF. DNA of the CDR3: TGTGCCAGCAGTGAGGGCGGGAGAGGCACCGGGGAGCTGTTTTTT.

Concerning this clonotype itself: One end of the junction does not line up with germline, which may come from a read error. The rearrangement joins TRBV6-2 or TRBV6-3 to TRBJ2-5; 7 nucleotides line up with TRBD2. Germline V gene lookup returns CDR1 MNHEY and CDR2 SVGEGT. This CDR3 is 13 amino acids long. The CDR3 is CASRALAVETLYF. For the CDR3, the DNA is TGTGCCAGCAGAGCCCTAGCGGTCGAGACCCTGTACTTC.

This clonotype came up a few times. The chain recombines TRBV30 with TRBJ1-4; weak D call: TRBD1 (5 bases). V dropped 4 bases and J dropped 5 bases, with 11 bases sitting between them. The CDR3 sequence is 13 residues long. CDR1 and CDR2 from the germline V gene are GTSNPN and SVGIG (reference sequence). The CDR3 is CAWIPGPNEKLFF. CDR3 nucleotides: TGTGCCTGGATACCAGGGCCGAATGAAAAACTGTTTTTT.

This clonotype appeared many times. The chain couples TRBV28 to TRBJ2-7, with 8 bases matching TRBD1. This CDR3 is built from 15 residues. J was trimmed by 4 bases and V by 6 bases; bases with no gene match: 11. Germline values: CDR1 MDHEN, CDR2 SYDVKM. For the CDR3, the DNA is TGTGCCAGCAGAGGACAGGGAACGGGCGCATACGAGCAGTACTTC. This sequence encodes CASRGQGTGAYEQYF.

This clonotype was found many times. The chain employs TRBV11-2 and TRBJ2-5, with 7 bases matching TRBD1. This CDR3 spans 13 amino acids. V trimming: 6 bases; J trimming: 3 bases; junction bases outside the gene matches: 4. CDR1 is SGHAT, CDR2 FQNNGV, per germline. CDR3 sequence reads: CASSRDREETQYF. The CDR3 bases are TGTGCCAGCAGTCGGGACAGAGAAGAGACCCAGTACTTC.

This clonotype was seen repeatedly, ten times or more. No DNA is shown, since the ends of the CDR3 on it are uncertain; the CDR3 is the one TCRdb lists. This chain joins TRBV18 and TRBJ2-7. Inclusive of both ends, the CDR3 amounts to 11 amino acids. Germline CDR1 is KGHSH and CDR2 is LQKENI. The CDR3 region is CASSTLGEQYF.

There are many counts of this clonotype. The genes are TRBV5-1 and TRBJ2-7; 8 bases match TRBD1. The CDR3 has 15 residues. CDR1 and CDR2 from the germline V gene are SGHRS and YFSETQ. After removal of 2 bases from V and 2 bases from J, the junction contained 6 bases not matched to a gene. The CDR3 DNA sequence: TGCGCCAGCAGCTTTGGAGGACAGGGCACCTACGAGCAGTACTTC. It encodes CASSFGGQGTYEQYF.

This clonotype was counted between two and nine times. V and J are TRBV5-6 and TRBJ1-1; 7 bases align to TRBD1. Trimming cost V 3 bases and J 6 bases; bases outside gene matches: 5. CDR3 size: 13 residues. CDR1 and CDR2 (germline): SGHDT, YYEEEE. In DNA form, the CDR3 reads TGTGCCAGCAGCTGGGACAGAAATCCTGAAGCTTTCTTT. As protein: CASSWDRNPEAFF.

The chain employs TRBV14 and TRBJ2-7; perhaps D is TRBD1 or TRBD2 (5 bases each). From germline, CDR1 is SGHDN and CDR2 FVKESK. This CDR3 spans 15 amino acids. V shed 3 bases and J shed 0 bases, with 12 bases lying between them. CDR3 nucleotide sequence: TGTGCCAGCAGCCAGAAAAAGGGGAGCTCCTACGAGCAGTACTTC. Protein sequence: CASSQKKGSSYEQYF.

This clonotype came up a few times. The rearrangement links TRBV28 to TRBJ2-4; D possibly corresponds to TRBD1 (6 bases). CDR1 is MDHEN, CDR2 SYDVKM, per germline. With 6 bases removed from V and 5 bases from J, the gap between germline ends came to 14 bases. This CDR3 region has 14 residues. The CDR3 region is CASSIRQDQNIQYF. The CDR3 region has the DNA TGTGCCAGCAGCATAAGACAGGACCAAAACATTCAGTACTTC.

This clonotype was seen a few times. Written as DNA, the CDR3 is TGTGCCAGCAGCTCGGGAGGCGGGAGGAGTGGTAACCAAGAGACCCAGTACTTC. This codes for CASSSGGGRSGNQETQYF. The chain employs TRBV7-2 and TRBJ2-5; TRBD2 aligns across 8 bases. CDR1 and CDR2 from the germline V gene are SGHTA and FQGNSA. The ends lost 4 bases at V and 0 bases at J; junction bases unmatched: 13. This CDR3 has 18 amino acids.

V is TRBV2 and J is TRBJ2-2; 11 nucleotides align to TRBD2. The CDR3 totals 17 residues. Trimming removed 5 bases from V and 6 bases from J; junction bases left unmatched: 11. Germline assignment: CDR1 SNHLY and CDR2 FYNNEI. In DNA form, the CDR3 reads TGTGCCAGCAGTTGTTTGCTGACTAGCGGGATCGCCGGGGAGCTGTTTTTT. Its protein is CASSCLLTSGIAGELFF. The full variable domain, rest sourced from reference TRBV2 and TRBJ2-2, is EPEVTQTPSHQVTQMGQEVILRCVPISNHLYFYWYRQILGQKVEFLVSFYNNEISEKSEIFDDQFSVERPDGSNFTLKIRSTKLEDSAMYFCASSCLLTSGIAGELFFGEGSRLTVL.

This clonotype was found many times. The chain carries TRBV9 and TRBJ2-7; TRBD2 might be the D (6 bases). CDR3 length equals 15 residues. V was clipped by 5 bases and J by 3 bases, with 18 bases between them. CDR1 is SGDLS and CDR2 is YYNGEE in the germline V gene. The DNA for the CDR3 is TGTGCCAGCAGTTCCGAGGGAGGCAGTGACTACGAGCAGTACTTC. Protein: CASSSEGGSDYEQYF.

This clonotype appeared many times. CDR3 sequence reads: CASSEGSWGTGQGNEQFF. The CDR3 coding sequence is TGTGCCAGCAGTGAAGGAAGTTGGGGGACAGGGCAGGGCAATGAGCAGTTCTTC. The chain is built from TRBV6-1 and TRBJ2-1; 9 nucleotides align to TRBD1. Germline values: CDR1 MNHNS, CDR2 SASEGT. The CDR3 has 18 amino acids. V lost 1 base, J lost 6 bases, and 13 bases stayed unmatched.

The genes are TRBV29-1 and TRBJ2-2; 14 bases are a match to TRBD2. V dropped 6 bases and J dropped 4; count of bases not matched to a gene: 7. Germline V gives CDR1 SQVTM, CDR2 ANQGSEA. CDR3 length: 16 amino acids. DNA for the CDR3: TGCAGCGTCATGACTAGCGGGAGGGCCCCCACCGGGGAGCTGTTTTTT. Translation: CSVMTSGRAPTGELFF.

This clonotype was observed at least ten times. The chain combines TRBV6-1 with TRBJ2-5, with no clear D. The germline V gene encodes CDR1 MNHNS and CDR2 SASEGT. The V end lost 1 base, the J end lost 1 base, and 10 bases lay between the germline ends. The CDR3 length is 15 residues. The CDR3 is CASSEGTTFQETQYF. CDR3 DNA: TGTGCCAGCAGTGAAGGTACAACTTTCCAAGAGACCCAGTACTTC.

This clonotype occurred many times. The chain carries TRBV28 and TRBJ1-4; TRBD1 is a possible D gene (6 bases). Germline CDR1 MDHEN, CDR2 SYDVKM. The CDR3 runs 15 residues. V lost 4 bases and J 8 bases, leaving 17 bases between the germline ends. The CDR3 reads CASSSTTGLKEKLFF. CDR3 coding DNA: TGTGCCAGCAGTTCCACGACAGGCCTGAAGGAAAAACTGTTTTTT.

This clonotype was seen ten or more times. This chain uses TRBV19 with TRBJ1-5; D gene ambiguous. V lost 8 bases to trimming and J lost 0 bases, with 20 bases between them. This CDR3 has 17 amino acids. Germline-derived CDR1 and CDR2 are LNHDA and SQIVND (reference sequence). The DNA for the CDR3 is TGTGCCAGTGTACGGACTTTCCGACGGGATAGCAATCAGCCCCAGCATTTT. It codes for CASVRTFRRDSNQPQHF.

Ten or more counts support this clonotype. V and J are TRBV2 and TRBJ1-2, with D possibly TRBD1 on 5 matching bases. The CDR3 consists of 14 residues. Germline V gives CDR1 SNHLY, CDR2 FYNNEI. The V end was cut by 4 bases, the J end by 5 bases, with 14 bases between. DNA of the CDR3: TGTGCCAGCAGTGGGGGGTCTGCTATTTATGGCTACACCTTC. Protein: CASSGGSAIYGYTF.

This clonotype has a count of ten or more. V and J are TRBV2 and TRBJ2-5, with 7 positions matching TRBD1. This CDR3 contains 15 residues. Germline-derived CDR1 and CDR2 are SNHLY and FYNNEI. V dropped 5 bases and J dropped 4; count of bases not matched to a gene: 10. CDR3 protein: CASSSNRGTGETQYF. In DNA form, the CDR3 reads TGTGCCAGCAGTTCAAACAGGGGAACCGGAGAGACCCAGTACTTC.

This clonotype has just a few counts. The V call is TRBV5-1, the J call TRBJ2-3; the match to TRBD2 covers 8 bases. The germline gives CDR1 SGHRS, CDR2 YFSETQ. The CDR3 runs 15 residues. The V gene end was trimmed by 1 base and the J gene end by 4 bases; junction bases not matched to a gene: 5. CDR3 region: CASSLSGGLPDTQYF. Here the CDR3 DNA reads TGCGCCAGCAGCTTGTCGGGAGGGCTCCCAGATACGCAGTATTTT.

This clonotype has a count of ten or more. The CDR3 sequence: CASTPRDRAFGTQYF. DNA of the CDR3: TGTGCCAGCACTCCCCGGGACAGGGCATTTGGGACCCAGTACTTC. The chain joins TRBV6-1 to TRBJ2-5, with TRBD1 matching 9 bases. Germline CDR1 MNHNS, CDR2 SASEGT. This CDR3 contains 15 residues. Trimming cost V 7 bases and J 7 bases; bases outside gene matches: 13.

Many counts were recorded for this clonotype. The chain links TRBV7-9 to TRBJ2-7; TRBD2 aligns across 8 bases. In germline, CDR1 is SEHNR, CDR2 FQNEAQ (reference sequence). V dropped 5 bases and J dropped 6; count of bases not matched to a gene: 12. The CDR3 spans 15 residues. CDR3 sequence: CASSGTSGTPPEQYF. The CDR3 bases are TGTGCCAGCAGCGGAACTAGCGGTACCCCTCCCGAGCAGTACTTC.

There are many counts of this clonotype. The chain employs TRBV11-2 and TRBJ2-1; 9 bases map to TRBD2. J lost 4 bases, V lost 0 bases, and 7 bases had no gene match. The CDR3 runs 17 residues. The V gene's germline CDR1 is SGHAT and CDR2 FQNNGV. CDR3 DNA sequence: TGTGCCAGCAGCTTAGATGTCGGCCTAGCGGGGTACAATGAGCAGTTCTTC. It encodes CASSLDVGLAGYNEQFF. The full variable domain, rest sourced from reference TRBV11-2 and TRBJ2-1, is EAGVAQSPRYKIIEKRQSVAFWCNPISGHATLYWYQQILGQGPKLLIQFQNNGVVDDSQLPKDRFSAERLKGVDSTLKIQPAKLEDSAVYLCASSLDVGLAGYNEQFFGPGTRLTVL.

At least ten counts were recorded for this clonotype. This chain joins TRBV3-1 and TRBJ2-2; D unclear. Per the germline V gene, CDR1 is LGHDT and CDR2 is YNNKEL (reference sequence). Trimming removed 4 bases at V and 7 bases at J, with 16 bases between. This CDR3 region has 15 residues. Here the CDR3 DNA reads TGTGCCAGCAGCCCAGCCTTGGGCTTCGGCGGGGAGCTGTTTTTT. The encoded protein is CASSPALGFGGELFF.

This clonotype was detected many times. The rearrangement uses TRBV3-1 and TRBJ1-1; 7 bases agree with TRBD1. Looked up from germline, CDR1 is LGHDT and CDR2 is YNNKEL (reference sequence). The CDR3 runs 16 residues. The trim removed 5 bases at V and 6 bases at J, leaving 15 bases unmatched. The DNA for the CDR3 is TGTGCCAGCAGCGCCAGGGGGGCGGGTCTCCAAGCTGAAGCTTTCTTT. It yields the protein CASSARGAGLQAEAFF.